This record looks at one TCR beta chain sequence and its context. Per the germline V gene, CDR1 is SGHDN and CDR2 is FVKESK. Trimming took 0 bases from V and 10 from J, leaving 12 bases between them. This CDR3 is 13 amino acids long. The data derive from a study of blood T cell repertoires in COVID-19. The wider study: Sites across the United States, Italy and Spain contributed samples from acute and convalescent COVID-19. T cells, B-cell-depleted T cells, or PBMCs supplied cDNA or gDNA.

Per the original methods: By means of reference gene primer amplification, nucleated cell counts were estimated. The protocol was immunoSEQ multiplex PCR, while the TCRdb copy is restricted to in-frame clones and leaves out a portion. The V and J calls and the clone size are those of that table, but D and trimming were determined from the DNA. The repertoire holds approximately 160,000 clones, about 86% seen once, with approximately 7% in the top ten. This TCR was sampled from a man aged 45-65 years with active or convalescent COVID-19. The sequencing sample was made of peripheral blood. The rearrangement links TRBV14 to TRBJ1-1; no definite D call. Here the CDR3 reads CASSQDYQLRAFF. The CDR3 bases are TGTGCCAGCAGCCAAGATTATCAGTTACGAGCTTTCTTT.